This T cell receptor (beta chain) originates from a study of blood T cell repertoires in COVID-19. The CDR3 loop spans 16 amino acids. V dropped 4 bases and J dropped 10 bases, with 20 bases sitting between them. Germline V gives CDR1 MDHEN, CDR2 SYDVKM. Sequencing used immunoSEQ multiplex PCR; TCRdb keeps in-frame clones, though not all of them. The table records about 200,000 clones, about 83% of them present only once. The sequencing input was PBMCs or T cells enriched from blood (not recorded which). This chain uses TRBV28 with TRBJ1-6; no clear D gene. The receptor's source is a man aged 35 to 55 with acute COVID-19. CDR3 nucleotide sequence: TGTGCCAGCAGTTCAACTATAGGTTCAGCTGGGTCACCCCTCCACTTT. Protein sequence: CASSSTIGSAGSPLHF.